This T cell receptor (beta chain) was observed in a study of blood T cells in healthy people across ages. Sample-barcoded 5' priming and a J-beta primer mix drove a second PCR of 7 to 11 cycles. A single record per CDR3 protein comes from TCRdb applying MiXCR to the 5' RACE reads. The sample has just over 800,000 distinct CDR3 sequences, approximately 59% seen once. Isolating PBMCs gave at least 6 million of these cells per sample. The material sequenced was blood. The origin of this receptor is a man aged 25 to 45 in good health.

In DNA form, the CDR3 reads TGCAGTGCTAGGGGGGACAGGGGCAATGAGCAGTTCTTC. Translated: CSARGDRGNEQFF. The V gene is TRBV20-1, the J gene TRBJ2-1; TRBD1 agrees at 10 bases. Trimming at V came to 3 bases and at J to 6 bases, leaving 2 bases not matched to a gene. The CDR3 consists of 13 residues. Germline CDR1 DFQATT, CDR2 SNEGSKA (reference sequence).